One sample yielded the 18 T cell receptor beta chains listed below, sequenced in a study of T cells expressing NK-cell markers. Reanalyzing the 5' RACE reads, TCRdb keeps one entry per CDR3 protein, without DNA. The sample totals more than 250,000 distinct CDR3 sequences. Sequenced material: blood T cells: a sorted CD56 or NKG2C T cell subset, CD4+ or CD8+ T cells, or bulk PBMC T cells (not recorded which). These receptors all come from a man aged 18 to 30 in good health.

The CDR3 is CASSIVRGRMNTEAFF. The chain combines TRBV19 with TRBJ1-1; TCRdb reports TRBD1, a call that lacks DNA to check it against. CDR1 is LNHDA and CDR2 is SQIVND in the germline V gene (reference sequence). CDR3 length: 16 residues.

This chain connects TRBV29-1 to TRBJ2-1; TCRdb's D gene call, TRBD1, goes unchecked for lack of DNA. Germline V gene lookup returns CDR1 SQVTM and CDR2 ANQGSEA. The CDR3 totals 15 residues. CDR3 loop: CSVEMGVWGQAEGFF.

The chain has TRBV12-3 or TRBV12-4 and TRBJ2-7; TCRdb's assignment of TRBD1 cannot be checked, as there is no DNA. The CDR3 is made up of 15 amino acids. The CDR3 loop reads CASSLETGEAYEQYF.

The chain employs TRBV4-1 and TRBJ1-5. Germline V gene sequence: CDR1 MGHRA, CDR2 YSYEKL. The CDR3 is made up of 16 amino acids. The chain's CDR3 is CASSQDPYPSNQPQHF.

The CDR3 here is CSATRTSGTTDTQYF. The rearrangement uses TRBV20-1 and TRBJ2-3; TCRdb picks TRBD2, but there is no DNA to check that call. This CDR3 contains 15 residues. CDR1 and CDR2 (germline): DFQATT, SNEGSKA (reference sequence).

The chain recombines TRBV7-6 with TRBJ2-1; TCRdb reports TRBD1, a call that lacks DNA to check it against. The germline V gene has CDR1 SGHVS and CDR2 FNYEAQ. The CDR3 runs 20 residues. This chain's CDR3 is CASSLYGGRMERDSYNEQFF.

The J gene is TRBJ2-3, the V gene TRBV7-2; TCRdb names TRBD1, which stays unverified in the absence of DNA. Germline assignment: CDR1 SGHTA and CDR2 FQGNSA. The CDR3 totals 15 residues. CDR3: CASGEDRAHTDTQYF.

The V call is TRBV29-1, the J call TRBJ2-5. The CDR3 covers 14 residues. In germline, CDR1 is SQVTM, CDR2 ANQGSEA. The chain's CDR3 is CSVEDTELKEAQYF.

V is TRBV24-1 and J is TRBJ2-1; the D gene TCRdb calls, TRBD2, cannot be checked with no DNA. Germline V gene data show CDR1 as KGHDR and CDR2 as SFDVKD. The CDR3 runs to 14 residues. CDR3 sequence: CATSDFSGINEQFF.

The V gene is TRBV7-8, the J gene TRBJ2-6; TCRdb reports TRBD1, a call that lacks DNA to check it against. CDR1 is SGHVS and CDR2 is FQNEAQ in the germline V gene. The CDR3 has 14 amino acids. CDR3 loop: CASKDRVGANVLTF.

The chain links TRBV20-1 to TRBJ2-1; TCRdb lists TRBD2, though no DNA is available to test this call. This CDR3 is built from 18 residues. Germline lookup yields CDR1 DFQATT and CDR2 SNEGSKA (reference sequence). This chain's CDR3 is CSARSGTSGRGSYNEQFF.

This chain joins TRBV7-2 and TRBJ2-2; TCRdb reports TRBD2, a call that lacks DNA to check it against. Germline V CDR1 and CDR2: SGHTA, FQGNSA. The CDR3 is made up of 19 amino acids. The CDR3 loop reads CASSLAHGSGSLWSGELFF.

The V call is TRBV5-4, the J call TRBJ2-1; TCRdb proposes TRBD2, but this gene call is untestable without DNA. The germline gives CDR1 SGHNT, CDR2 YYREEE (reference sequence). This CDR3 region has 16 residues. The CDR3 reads CASSILEREEYNEQFF.

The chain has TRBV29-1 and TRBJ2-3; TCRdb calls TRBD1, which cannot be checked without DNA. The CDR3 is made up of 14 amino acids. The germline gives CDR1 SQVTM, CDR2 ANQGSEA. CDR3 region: CSGGRDASTDTQYF.

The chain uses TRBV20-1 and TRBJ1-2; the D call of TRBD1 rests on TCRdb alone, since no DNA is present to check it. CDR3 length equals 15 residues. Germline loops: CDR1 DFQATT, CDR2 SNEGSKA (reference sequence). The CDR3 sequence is CSARDQRGGAGGYTF.

The CDR3 is CASSQERGSGANVLTF. V usage is TRBV3-1 and J usage is TRBJ2-6; absent DNA, TCRdb's TRBD1 call cannot be checked. The CDR3 extends over 16 amino acids. Germline assignment: CDR1 LGHDT and CDR2 YNNKEL (reference sequence).

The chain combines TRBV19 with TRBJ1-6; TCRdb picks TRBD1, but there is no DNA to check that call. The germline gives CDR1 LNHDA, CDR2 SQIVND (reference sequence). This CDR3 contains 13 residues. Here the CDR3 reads CASSTTVYSPLHF.

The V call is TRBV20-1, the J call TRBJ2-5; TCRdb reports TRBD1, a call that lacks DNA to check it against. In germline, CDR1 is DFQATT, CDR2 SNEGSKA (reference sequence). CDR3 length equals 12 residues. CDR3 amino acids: CSARDLQETQYF.